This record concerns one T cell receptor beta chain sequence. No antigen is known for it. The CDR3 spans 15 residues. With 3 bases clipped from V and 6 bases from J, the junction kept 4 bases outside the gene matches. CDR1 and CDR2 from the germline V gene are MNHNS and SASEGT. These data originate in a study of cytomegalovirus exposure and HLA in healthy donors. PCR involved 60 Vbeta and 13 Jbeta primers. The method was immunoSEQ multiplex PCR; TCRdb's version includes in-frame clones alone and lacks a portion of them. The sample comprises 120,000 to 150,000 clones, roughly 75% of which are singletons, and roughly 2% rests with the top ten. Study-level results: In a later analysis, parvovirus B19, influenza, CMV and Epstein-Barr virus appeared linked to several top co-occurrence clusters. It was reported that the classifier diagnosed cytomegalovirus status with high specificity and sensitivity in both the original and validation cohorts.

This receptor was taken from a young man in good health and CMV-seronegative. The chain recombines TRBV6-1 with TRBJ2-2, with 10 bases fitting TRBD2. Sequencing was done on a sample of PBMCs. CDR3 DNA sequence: TGTGCCAGCAGTGACGCTAGCGGGGGTTCCGGGGAGCTGTTTTTT. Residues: CASSDASGGSGELFF.